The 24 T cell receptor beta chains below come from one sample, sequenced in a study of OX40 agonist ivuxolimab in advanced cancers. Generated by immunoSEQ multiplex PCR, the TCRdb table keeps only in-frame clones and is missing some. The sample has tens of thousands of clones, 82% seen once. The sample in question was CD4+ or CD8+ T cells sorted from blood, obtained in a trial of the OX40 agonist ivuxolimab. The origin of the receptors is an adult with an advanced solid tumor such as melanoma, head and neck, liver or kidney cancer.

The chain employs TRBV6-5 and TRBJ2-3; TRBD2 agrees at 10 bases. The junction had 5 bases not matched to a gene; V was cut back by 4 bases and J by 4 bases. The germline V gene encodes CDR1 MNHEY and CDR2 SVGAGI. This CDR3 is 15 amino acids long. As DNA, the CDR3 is TGTGCCAGCAGTTCTCGAGGACTAGCGGCAGATACGCAGTATTTT. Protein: CASSSRGLAADTQYF.

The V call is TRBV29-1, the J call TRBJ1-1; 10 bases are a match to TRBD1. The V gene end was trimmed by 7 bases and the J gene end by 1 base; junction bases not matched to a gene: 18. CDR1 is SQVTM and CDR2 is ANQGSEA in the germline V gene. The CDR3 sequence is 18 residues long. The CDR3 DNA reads TGCAGCGGGACCGGAATACGGGACAGGGGTTTTGCGAACACTGAAGCTTTCTTT. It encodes CSGTGIRDRGFANTEAFF.

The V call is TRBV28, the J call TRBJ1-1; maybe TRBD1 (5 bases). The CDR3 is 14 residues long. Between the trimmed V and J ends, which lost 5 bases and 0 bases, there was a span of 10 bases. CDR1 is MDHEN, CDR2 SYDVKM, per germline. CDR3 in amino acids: CASSITGMNTEAFF. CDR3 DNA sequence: TGTGCCAGCAGTATTACAGGCATGAACACTGAAGCTTTCTTT. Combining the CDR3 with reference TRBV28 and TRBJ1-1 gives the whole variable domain DVKVTQSSRYLVKRTGEKVFLECVQDMDHENMFWYRQDPGLGLRLIYFSYDVKMKEKGDIPEGYSVSREKKERFSLILESASTNQTSMYLCASSITGMNTEAFFGQGTRLTVV.

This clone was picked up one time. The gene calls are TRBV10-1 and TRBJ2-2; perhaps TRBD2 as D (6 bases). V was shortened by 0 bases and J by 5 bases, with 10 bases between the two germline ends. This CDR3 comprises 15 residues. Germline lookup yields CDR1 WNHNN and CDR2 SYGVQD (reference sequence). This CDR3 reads CASSESSGPTGELFF. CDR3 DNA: TGCGCCAGCAGTGAGTCGAGCGGGCCTACCGGGGAGCTGTTTTTT.

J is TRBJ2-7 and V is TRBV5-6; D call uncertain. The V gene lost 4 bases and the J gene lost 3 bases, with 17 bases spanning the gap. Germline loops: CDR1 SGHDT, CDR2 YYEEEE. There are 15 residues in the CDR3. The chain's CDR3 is CASSLWTLNYYEQYF. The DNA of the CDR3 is TGTGCCAGCAGCCTGTGGACCCTCAATTACTACGAGCAGTACTTC.

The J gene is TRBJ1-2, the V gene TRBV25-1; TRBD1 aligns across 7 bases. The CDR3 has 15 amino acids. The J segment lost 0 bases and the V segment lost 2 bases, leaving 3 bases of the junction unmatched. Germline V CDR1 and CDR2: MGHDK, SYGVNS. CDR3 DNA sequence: TGTGCCAGCAGTGAAGGGGGGACAGCTAACTATGGCTACACCTTC. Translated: CASSEGGTANYGYTF.

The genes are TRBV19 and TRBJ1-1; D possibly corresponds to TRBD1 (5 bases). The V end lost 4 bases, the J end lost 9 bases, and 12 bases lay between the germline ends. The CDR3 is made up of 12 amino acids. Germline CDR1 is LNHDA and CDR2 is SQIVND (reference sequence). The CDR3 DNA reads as TGTGCCAGTAGTACCCCGGGACTTAAAGCTTTCTTT. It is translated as CASSTPGLKAFF.

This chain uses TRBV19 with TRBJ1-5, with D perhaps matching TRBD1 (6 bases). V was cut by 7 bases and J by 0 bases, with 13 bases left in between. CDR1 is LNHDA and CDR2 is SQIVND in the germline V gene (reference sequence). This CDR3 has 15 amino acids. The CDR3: CASTEGGYSNQPQHF. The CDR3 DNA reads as TGTGCCAGTACGGAAGGGGGGTATAGCAATCAGCCCCAGCATTTT.

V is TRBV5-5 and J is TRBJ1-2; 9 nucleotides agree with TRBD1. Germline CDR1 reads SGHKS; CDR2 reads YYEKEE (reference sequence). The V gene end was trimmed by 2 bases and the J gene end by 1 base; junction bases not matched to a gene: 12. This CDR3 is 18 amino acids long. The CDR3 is CASSLLWTGVVVNYGYTF. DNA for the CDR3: TGTGCCAGCAGCTTATTGTGGACAGGGGTGGTGGTTAACTATGGCTACACCTTC.

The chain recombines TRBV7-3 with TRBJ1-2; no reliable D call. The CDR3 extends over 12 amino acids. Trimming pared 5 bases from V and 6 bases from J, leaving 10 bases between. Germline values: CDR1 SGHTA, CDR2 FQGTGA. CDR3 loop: CASSPDRDGYTF. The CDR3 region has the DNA TGTGCCAGCAGCCCGGATAGGGATGGCTACACCTTC. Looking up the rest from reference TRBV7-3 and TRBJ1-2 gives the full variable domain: GAGVSQTPSNKVTEKGKYVELRCDPISGHTALYWYRQSLGQGPEFLIYFQGTGAADDSGLPNDRFFAVRPEGSVSTLKIQRTERGDSAVYLCASSPDRDGYTFGSGTRLTVV.

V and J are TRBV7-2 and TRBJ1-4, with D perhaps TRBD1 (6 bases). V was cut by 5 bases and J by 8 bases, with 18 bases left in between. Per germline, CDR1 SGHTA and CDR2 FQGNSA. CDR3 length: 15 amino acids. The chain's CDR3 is CASSVDGTWREKLFF. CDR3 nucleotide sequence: TGTGCCAGCAGCGTAGACGGGACATGGCGCGAAAAACTGTTTTTT. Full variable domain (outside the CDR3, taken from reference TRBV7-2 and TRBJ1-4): GAGVSQSPSNKVTEKGKDVELRCDPISGHTALYWYRQSLGQGLEFLIYFQGNSAPDKSGLPSDRFSAERTGGSVSTLTIQRTQQEDSAVYLCASSVDGTWREKLFFGSGTQLSVL.

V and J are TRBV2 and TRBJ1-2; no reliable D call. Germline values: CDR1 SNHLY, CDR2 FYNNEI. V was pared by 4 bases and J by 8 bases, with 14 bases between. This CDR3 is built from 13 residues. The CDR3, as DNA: TGTGCCAGCAGTGGCCCGACGCAAGGCGGCTACACCTTC. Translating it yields CASSGPTQGGYTF.

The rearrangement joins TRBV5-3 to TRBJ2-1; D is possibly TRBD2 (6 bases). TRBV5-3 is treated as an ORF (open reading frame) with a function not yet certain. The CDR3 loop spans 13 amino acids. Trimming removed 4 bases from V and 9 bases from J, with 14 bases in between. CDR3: CARSPFYGGEQFF. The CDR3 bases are TGTGCCAGAAGCCCCTTTTACGGGGGTGAGCAGTTCTTC.

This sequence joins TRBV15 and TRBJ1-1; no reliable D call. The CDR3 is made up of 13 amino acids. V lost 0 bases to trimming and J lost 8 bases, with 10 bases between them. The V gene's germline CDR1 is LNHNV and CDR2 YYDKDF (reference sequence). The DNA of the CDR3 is TGTGCCACCAGCAGAGATGGCGTTGGCGAAGCTTTCTTT. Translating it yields CATSRDGVGEAFF.

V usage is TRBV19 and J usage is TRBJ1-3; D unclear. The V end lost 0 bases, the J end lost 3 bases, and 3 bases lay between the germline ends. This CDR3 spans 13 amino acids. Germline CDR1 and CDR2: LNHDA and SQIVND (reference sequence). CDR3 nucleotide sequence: TGTGCCAGTAGTATAGATCTTGGAAACACCATATATTTT. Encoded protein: CASSIDLGNTIYF.

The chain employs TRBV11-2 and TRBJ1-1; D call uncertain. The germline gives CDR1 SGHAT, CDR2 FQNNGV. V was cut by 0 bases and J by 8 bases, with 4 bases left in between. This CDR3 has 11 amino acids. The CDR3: CASSLDEEAFF. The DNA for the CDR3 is TGTGCCAGCAGCTTAGATGAGGAAGCTTTCTTT.

CDR3 loop: CASSQIGGNQPQHF. CDR3 nucleotides: TGTGCCAGCAGCCAAATAGGGGGCAATCAGCCCCAGCATTTT. The V call is TRBV4-2, the J call TRBJ1-5, with D perhaps TRBD1 (5 bases). The CDR3 has 14 amino acids. Per germline, CDR1 LGHNA and CDR2 YNFKEQ. V was shortened by 2 bases and J by 2 bases, with 7 bases between the two germline ends.

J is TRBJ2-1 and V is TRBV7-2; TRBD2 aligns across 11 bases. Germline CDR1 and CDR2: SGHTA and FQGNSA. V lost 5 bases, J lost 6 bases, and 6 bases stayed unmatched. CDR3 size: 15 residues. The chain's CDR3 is CASSQTSGTPNEQFF. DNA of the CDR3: TGTGCCAGCAGCCAGACTAGCGGGACTCCCAATGAGCAGTTCTTC.

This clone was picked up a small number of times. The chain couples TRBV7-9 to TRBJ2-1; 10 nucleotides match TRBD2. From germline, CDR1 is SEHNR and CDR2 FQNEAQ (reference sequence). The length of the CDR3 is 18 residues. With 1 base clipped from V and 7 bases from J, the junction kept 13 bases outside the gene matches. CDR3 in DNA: TGTGCCAGCAGCTTAGTCGGCAGGAGCGGGGGGGCCAGGAATGAGCAGTTCTTC. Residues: CASSLVGRSGGARNEQFF.

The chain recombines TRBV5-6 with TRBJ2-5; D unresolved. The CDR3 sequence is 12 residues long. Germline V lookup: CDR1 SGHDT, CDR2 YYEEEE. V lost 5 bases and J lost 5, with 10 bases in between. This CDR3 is CASSLQGETQYF. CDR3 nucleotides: TGTGCCAGCAGTCTTCAAGGGGAGACCCAGTACTTC.

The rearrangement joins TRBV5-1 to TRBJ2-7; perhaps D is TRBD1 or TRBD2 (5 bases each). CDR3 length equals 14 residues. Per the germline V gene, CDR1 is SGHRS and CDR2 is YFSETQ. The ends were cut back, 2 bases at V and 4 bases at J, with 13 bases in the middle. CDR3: CASSLSGTQYEQYF. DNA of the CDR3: TGCGCCAGCAGCTTATCCGGGACCCAATACGAGCAGTACTTC.

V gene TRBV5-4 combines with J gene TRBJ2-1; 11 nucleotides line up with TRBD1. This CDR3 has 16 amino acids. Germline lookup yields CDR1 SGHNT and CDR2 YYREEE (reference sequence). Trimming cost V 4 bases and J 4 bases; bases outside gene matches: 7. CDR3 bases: TGTGCCAGCAGCGGTCCCGGGACAGGGGGTTACAATGAGCAGTTCTTC. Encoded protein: CASSGPGTGGYNEQFF.

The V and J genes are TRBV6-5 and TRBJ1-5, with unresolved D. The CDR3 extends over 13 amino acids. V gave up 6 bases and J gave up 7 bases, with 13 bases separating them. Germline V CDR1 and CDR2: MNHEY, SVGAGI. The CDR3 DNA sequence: TGTGCCAGCAGCCTATACCTGGGGCAGCCCCAGCATTTT. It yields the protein CASSLYLGQPQHF.

DNA of the CDR3: TGTGCCAGCAGTTACGACAGGGTTAACTACGAGCAGTACTTC. Translated, it gives CASSYDRVNYEQYF. The V and J genes are TRBV6-5 and TRBJ2-7, with 7 bases lining up with TRBD1. This CDR3 has 14 amino acids. V dropped 2 bases and J dropped 3; count of bases not matched to a gene: 4. Germline values: CDR1 MNHEY, CDR2 SVGAGI.